This is a list of T cell receptor beta chains from one sample in a study of a mutant IDH1 vaccine in newly diagnosed glioma. Their antigen targets remain unknown. Only in-frame clones appear in the TCRdb table, and some are missing; sequencing was by immunoSEQ multiplex PCR. Here the sample spans around 60,000 clones, 75% to 90% being singletons. The material was PBMCs, obtained from a glioma patient whose treatment included an IDH1 peptide vaccine. Source of these receptors: a man in his forties with glioma. Each CDR3 is given with its conserved first and last residue. The D gene is left open where the match is weak. Some rows have no size entry. The others give once, few or many, or a class for an expanded clone.

>-|TRBV2|-|TRBJ2-3
TGTGCCAGCAGGCCTGAGGCAGATACGCAGTATTTT
CASRPEADTQYF
>-|TRBV6-1|-|TRBJ1-3
TGTGCCAGCAGGGGACCCTCGTTCTCTGGAAACACCATATATTTT
CASRGPSFSGNTIYF
>-|TRBV28|-|TRBJ1-2
TGTGCCAGCACCTCGGACAGAGCGAGGGGCTACACCTTC
CASTSDRARGYTF
>-|TRBV29-1|-|TRBJ2-2
TGCAGCGTAGGGACAAGGGACACCGGGGAGCTGTTTTTT
CSVGTRDTGELFF
>TRBD2|TRBV27|-|TRBJ2-7
TGTGCCACAAAGGGGACTAGCTCTGTGGGGTTTGCGTACGAGCAGTACTTC
CATKGTSSVGFAYEQYF
>-|TRBV29-1|-|TRBJ2-3
TGCAGCGTTGAAGTTAGGGCGGATACGCAGTATTTT
CSVEVRADTQYF
>-|TRBV6-1|-|TRBJ1-1
TGTGCCAGCAGTGAAGCATTCAGGCCGGGAGGGGTGAACACTGAAGCTTTCTTT
CASSEAFRPGGVNTEAFF
>-|TRBV10-3|-|TRBJ1-1
TGTGCCATCAGTGAAAGGGACAAGAACACTGAAGCTTTCTTT
CAISERDKNTEAFF
>-|TRBV19|-|TRBJ2-7
TGTGCCAGTAGTACGACAGCGTCCTATTCCTACGAGCAGTACTTC
CASSTTASYSYEQYF
>TRBD1|TRBV2|-|TRBJ2-3
TGTGCCAGCAGGATAACAGGGGGTCCTAGCACAGATACGCAGTATTTT
CASRITGGPSTDTQYF
>-|TRBV7-8|-|TRBJ1-2
TGTGCCAGCACCCTTAATGAGGGGTGGCGTGGCTACACCTTC
CASTLNEGWRGYTF
>TRBD1|TRBV28|-|TRBJ2-2
TGTGCCAGCAGTTCAGGGTTGACAGGGGGCACCGGGGAGCTGTTTTTT
CASSSGLTGGTGELFF
>TRBD1|TRBV18|-|TRBJ2-1
TGTGCCAGCTCCCCCGGGACAGGGGGCTATAATGAGCAGTTCTTC
CASSPGTGGYNEQFF
>-|TRBV2|once|TRBJ2-5
TGTGCTAGCACGGCCGAAGAGACCCAGTACTTC
CASTAEETQYF
>-|TRBV10-3|-|TRBJ2-1
TGTGCCACGGAAGGCGCCTACAATGAGCAGTTCTTC
CATEGAYNEQFF
>TRBD1|TRBV29-1|few|TRBJ1-3
TGCAGCGCTTGGAATACGGGACAGGGTGCTGGAAACACCATATATTTT
CSAWNTGQGAGNTIYF
>TRBD1|TRBV4-1|-|TRBJ1-4
TGCGCCAGCAGCCAAGCCGCAGCCGGGACAGGGGGCGAAAAACTGTTTTTT
CASSQAAAGTGGEKLFF
>-|TRBV19|-|TRBJ2-5
TGTGCCAGCGGCCTTGGGGAGGAGACCCAGTACTTC
CASGLGEETQYF
>-|TRBV5-4|-|TRBJ2-3
TGTGCCAGCAGCGCCTCGGAAAGAAATACGCAGTATTTT
CASSASERNTQYF
>-|TRBV4-2|-|TRBJ2-2
TGTGCCAGCAGCCAAGATCTAAGGACTGCGAACACCGGGGAGCTGTTTTTT
CASSQDLRTANTGELFF
>-|TRBV5-6|-|TRBJ1-2
TGTGCCAGCAGCTTGGGGCCGGGAGGGGGACGGGACTATGGCTACACCTTC
CASSLGPGGGRDYGYTF
>-|TRBV2|-|TRBJ1-6
TGTGCCAGCAAGGGGCAGGGACAACCTAATTCACCCCTCCACTTT
CASKGQGQPNSPLHF
>TRBD1|TRBV28|-|TRBJ1-4
TGTGCCAGCAGTTTGGGTCAGGGGGCCGGGGAAAAACTGTTTTTT
CASSLGQGAGEKLFF
>TRBD1|TRBV19|-|TRBJ1-5
TGTGCCAGTAGTATTTACAGGGGTGGACTTACCAATCAGCCCCAGCATTTT
CASSIYRGGLTNQPQHF
>-|TRBV9|-|TRBJ2-2
TGTGCCAGTGGGCACACCGGGGAGCTGTTTTTT
CASGHTGELFF
>TRBD1|TRBV4-2|-|TRBJ1-2
TGTGCCAGCAGCGACAGGGGTTATGGCTACACCTTC
CASSDRGYGYTF
>-|TRBV2|once|TRBJ2-5
TGTGCCAGCAGTGACGCGACGGAGACCCAGTACTTC
CASSDATETQYF
>TRBD1|TRBV29-1|-|TRBJ2-2
TGCAGCGTTCACCGGGACAGGAACACCGGGGAGCTGTTTTTT
CSVHRDRNTGELFF
>-|TRBV29-1|-|TRBJ1-3
TGCAGCGTTGAATCCGGAAACACCATATATTTT
CSVESGNTIYF
>TRBD1|TRBV10-3|-|TRBJ1-1
TGTGCCATCAGCGGGGTGGGGACAGGGGGCCGAGCTTTCTTT
CAISGVGTGGRAFF
>-|TRBV28|-|TRBJ1-5
TGTGCCAGCGGAGGGAGGCGCAATCAGCCCCAGCATTTT
CASGGRRNQPQHF
>-|TRBV15|-|TRBJ2-3
TGTGCCACCAGCAGTGACAGCTACACAGATACGCAGTATTTT
CATSSDSYTDTQYF
>TRBD1|TRBV6-1|-|TRBJ1-5
TGTGCCAGCAGTGAAGGGACAGGGGGCCTTCAGCCCCAGCATTTT
CASSEGTGGLQPQHF
>-|TRBV19|once|TRBJ1-4
TGTGCCAGTAGTATAGGAGCTAATGAAAAACTGTTTTTT
CASSIGANEKLFF
>TRBD2|TRBV5-1|-|TRBJ2-7
TGCGCCAGCAGCCCCGCCCCTACTAGCGGGTACGAGCAGTACTTC
CASSPAPTSGYEQYF
>-|TRBV6-1|medium-sized|TRBJ2-6
TGTGCCAGCAGTGACCTTTCTGGGGCCAACGTCCTGACTTTC
CASSDLSGANVLTF
>-|TRBV7-2|-|TRBJ2-7
TGTGCCAGCAGCTTGGGGGGAGGGGGATTTCTTGAGCAGTACTTC
CASSLGGGGFLEQYF
>-|TRBV5-1|-|TRBJ1-1
TGCGCCAGCAGGGCCGGGGCCAAGGACACTGAAGCTTTCTTT
CASRAGAKDTEAFF